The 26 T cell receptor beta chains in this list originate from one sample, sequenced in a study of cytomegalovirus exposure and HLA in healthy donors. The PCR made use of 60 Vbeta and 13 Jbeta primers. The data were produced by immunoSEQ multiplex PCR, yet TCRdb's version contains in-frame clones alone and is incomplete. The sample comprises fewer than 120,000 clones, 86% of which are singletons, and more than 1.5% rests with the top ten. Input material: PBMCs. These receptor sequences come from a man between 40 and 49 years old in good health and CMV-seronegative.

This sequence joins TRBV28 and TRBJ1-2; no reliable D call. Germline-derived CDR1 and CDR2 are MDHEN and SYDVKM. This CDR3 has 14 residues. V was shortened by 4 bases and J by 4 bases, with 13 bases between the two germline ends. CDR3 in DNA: TGTGCCAGCAGTTCGCCTGGGAGCGCCTATGGCTACACCTTC. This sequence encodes CASSSPGSAYGYTF.

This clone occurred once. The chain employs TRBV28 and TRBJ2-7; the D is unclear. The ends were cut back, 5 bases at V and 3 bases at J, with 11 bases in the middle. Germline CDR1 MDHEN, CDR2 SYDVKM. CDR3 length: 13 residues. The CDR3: CASSPPPVYEQYF. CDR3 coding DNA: TGTGCCAGCAGTCCACCTCCGGTCTACGAGCAGTACTTC.

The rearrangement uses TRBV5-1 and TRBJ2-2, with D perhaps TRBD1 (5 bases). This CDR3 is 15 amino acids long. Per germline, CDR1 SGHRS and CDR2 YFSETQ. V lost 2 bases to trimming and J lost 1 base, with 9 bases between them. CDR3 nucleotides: TGCGCCAGCAGCTTAGGGGCAGGGAACACCGGGGAGCTGTTTTTT. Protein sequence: CASSLGAGNTGELFF. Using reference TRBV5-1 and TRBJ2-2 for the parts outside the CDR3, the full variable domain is KAGVTQTPRYLIKTRGQQVTLSCSPISGHRSVSWYQQTPGQGLQFLFEYFSETQRNKGNFPGRFSGRQFSNSRSEMNVSTLELGDSALYLCASSLGAGNTGELFFGEGSRLTVL.

CDR3: CASSTPGTGGIYGYTF. CDR3 coding DNA: TGTGCCAGCAGCACTCCGGGGACAGGGGGGATCTATGGCTACACCTTC. The V call is TRBV5-4, the J call TRBJ1-2; TRBD1 agrees at 11 bases. The V gene end was trimmed by 4 bases and the J gene end by 4 bases; junction bases not matched to a gene: 9. The V gene's germline CDR1 is SGHNT and CDR2 YYREEE (reference sequence). The CDR3 sequence is 16 residues long.

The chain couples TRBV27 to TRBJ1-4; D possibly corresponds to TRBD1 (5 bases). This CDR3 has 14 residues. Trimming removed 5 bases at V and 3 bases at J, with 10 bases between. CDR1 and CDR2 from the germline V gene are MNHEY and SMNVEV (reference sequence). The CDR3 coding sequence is TGTGCCAGCAGTCTTCAGGGTTCTAATGAAAAACTGTTTTTT. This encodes CASSLQGSNEKLFF.

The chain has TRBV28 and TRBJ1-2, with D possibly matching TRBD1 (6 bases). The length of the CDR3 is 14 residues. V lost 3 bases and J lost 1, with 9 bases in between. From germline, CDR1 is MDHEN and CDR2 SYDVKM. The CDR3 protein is CASSLDSINYGYTF. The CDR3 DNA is TGTGCCAGCAGTTTGGACAGCATTAACTATGGCTACACCTTC.

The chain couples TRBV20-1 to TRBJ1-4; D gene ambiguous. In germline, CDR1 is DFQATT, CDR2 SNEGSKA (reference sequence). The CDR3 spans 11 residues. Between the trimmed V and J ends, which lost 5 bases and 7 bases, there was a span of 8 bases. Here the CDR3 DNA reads TGCAGTGCTGAGGGAAGTGAAAAACTGTTTTTT. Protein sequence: CSAEGSEKLFF.

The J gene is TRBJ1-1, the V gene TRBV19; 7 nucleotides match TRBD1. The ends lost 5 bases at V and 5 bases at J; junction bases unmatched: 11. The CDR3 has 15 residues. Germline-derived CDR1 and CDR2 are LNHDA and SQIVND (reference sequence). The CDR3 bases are TGTGCCAGTAGTCAAATCCGGGACAGTGGGACTGAAGCTTTCTTT. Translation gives CASSQIRDSGTEAFF.

The CDR3 is CAGLRDRGLEQYF. Here the CDR3 DNA reads TGTGCCGGCCTCCGGGACAGGGGGCTCGAGCAGTACTTC. The chain recombines TRBV7-3 with TRBJ2-7, with 12 bases matching TRBD1. In germline, CDR1 is SGHTA, CDR2 FQGTGA. CDR3 length: 13 residues. V trimming: 11 bases; J trimming: 6 bases; junction bases outside the gene matches: 8. Full variable domain (rest looked up from reference TRBV7-3 and TRBJ2-7): GAGVSQTPSNKVTEKGKYVELRCDPISGHTALYWYRQSLGQGPEFLIYFQGTGAADDSGLPNDRFFAVRPEGSVSTLKIQRTERGDSAVYLCAGLRDRGLEQYFGPGTRLTVT.

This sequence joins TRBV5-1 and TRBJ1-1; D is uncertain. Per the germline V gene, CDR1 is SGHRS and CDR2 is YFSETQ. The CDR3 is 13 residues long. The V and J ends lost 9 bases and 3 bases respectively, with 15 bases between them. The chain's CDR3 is CATAFGGDTEAFF. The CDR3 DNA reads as TGCGCCACCGCCTTCGGCGGGGACACTGAAGCTTTCTTT.

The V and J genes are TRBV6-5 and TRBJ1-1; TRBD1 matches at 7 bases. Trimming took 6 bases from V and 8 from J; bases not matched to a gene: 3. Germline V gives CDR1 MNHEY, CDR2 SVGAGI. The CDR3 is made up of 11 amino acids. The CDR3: CASSRQGEAFF. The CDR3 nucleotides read TGTGCCAGCAGCCGACAGGGAGAAGCTTTCTTT.

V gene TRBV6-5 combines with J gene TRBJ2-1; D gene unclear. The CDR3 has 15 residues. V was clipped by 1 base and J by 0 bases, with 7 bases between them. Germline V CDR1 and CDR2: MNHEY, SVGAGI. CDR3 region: CASSYYLSSYNEQFF. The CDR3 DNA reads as TGTGCCAGCAGTTACTACTTGAGCTCCTACAATGAGCAGTTCTTC.

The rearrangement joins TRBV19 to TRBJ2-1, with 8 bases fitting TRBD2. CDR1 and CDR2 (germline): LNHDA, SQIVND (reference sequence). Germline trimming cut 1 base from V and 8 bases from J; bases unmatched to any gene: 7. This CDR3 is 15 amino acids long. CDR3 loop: CASSIGETSAYEQFF. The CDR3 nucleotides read TGTGCCAGTAGTATAGGGGAGACTAGCGCCTATGAGCAGTTCTTC.

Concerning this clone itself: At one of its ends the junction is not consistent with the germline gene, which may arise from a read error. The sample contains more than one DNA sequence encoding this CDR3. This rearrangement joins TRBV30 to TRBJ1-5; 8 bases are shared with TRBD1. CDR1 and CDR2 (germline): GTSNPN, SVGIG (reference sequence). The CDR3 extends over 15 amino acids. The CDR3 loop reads CAWSDAGGLDQPQHF. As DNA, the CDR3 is TGTGCCTGGAGTGATGCAGGGGGCTTGGATCAGCCCCAACATTTT.

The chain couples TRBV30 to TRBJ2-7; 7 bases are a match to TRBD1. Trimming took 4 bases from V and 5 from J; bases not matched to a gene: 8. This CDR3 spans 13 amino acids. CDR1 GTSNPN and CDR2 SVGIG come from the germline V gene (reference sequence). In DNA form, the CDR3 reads TGTGCCTGGACCAGACAGGGAACGGACGAGCAGTACTTC. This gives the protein CAWTRQGTDEQYF.

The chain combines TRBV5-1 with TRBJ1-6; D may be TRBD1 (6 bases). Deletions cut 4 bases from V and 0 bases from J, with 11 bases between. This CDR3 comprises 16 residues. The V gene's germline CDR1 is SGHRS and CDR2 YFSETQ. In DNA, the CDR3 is TGCGCCAGCAGCCAGGTACAGGGCTCCTATAATTCACCCCTCCACTTT. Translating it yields CASSQVQGSYNSPLHF.

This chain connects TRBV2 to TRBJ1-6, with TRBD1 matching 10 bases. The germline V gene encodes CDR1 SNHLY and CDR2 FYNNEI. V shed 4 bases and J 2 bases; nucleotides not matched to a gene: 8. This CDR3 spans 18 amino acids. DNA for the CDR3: TGTGCCAGCAGTGGAAGGACAGGGGGTCCCCCCTATAATTCACCCCTCCACTTT. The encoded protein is CASSGRTGGPPYNSPLHF.

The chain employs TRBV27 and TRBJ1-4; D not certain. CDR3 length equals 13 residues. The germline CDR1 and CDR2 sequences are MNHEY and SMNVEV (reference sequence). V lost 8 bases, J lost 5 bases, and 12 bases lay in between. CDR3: CASCRGPNEKLFF. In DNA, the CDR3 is TGTGCCAGCTGTCGAGGCCCAAATGAAAAACTGTTTTTT.

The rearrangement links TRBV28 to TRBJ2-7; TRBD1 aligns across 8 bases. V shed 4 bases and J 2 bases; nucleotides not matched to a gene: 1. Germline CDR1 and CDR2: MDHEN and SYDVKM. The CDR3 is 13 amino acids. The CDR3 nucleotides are TGTGCCAGCAGTTCAGGGGGCACCTACGAGCAGTACTTC. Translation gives CASSSGGTYEQYF.

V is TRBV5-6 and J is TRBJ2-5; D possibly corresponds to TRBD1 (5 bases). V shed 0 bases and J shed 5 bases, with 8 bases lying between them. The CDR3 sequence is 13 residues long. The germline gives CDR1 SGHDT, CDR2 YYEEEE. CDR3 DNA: TGTGCCAGCAGCTTGGCGGCAGGGGAGACCCAGTACTTC. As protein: CASSLAAGETQYF.

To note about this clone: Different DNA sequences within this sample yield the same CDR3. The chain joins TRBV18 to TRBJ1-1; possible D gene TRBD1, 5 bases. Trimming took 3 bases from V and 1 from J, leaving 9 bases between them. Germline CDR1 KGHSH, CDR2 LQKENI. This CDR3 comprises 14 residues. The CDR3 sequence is CASSPPTGNTEAFF. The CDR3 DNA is TGTGCCAGCTCACCCCCCACAGGGAACACTGAAGCTTTCTTT.

The CDR3 DNA reads TGCGCCAGCAGCCAAGGGAGGGACTCCAATCAGCCCCAGCATTTT. Translated, it gives CASSQGRDSNQPQHF. The chain carries TRBV4-1 and TRBJ1-5; TRBD1 might be the D (5 bases). Germline lookup yields CDR1 MGHRA and CDR2 YSYEKL. CDR3 length equals 15 residues. V dropped 1 base and J dropped 3 bases, with 10 bases sitting between them.

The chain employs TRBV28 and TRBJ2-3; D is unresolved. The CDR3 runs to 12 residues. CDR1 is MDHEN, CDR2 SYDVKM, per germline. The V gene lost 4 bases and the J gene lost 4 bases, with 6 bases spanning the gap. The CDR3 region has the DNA TGTGCCAGCAGTTCCCCATCAGATACGCAGTATTTT. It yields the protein CASSSPSDTQYF.

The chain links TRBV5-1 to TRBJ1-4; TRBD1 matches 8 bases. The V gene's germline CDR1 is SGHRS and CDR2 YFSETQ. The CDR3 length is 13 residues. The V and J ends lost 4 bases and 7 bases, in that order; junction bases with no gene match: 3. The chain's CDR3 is CASSKGTGEKLFF. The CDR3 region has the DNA TGCGCCAGCAGCAAGGGGACAGGTGAAAAACTGTTTTTT.

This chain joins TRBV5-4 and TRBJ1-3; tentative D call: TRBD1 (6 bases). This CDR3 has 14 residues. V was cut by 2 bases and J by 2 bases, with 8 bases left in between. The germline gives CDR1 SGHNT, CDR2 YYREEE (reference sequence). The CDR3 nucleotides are TGTGCCAGCAGCTTCAAGGGGGCTGGAAACACCATATATTTT. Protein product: CASSFKGAGNTIYF.

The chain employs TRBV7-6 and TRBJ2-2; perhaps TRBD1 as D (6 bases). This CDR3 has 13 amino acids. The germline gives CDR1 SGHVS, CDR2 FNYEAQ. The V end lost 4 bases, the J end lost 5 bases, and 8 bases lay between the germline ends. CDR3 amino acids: CASSSDRTGELFF. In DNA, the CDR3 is TGTGCCAGCAGCTCCGACAGGACCGGGGAGCTGTTTTTT. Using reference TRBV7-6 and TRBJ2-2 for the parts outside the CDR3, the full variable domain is GAGVSQSPRYKVTKRGQDVALRCDPISGHVSLYWYRQALGQGPEFLTYFNYEAQQDKSGLPNDRFSAERPEGSISTLTIQRTEQRDSAMYRCASSSDRTGELFFGEGSRLTVL.